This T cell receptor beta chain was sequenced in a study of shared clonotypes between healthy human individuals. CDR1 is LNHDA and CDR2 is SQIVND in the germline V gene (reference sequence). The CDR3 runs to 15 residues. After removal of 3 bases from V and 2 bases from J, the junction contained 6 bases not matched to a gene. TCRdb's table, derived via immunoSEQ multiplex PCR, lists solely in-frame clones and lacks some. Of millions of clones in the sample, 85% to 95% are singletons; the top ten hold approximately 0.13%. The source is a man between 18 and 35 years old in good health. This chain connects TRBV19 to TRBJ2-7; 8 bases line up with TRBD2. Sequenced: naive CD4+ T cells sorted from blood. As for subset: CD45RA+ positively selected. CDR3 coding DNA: TGTGCCAGTAGTATTCAGTCGGGGGGGCCCTACGAGCAGTACTTC. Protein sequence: CASSIQSGGPYEQYF.